The rows below give T cell receptor beta chains drawn from one sample of a study of blood T cells in healthy people across ages. TCRdb used MiXCR to reprocess the 5' RACE reads, holding one entry per CDR3 protein. This sample has 1.5 million to 2 million distinct CDR3 sequences, with approximately 40% found just once. The material sequenced was blood. All receptors derive from a human donor in good health. Each CDR3 is given with its conserved first and last residue. D genes are given only for firm matches.

>TRBJ2-3|TRBV7-2|-
CASISNTDTQYF
>TRBJ2-2|TRBV3-1|-
CASSPVSGHNTGELFF
>TRBJ1-5|TRBV7-2|-
CASSPRGGKPQHF
>TRBJ2-7|TRBV5-1|TRBD2
CASSLASSGGISYEQYF
>TRBJ2-1|TRBV12-5|-
CASGPGGFTYNEQFF
>TRBJ1-1|TRBV6-2/TRBV6-3|-
CASSPQRGGNTEAFF
>TRBJ2-1|TRBV5-1|TRBD1
CASSSTGGGYEQFF
>TRBJ2-3|TRBV4-3|-
CASSPYYEVHTDTQYF
>TRBJ1-5|TRBV20-1|-
CSARHRIRSKGLNQPQHF
>-|TRBV29-1|TRBD2
CSVSGTSGGQETQYF
>TRBJ2-2|TRBV29-1|-
CSGRHRGISAGELFF
>TRBJ2-7|TRBV9|TRBD1
CASSAGQGLHEQYF
>TRBJ2-5|TRBV4-1|-
CASSHVAGRQETQYF
>TRBJ2-1|TRBV7-6|TRBD2
CASSAYLAGADYNEQFF
>TRBJ2-7|TRBV12-3/TRBV12-4|-
CASSYAGGRAYEQYF
>TRBJ2-7|TRBV29-1|-
CSVLGTELSYEQYF
>TRBJ1-2|TRBV4-1|TRBD1
CASSQPTGVNYGYTF
>TRBJ1-1|TRBV5-1|-
CANRISDRTTEAFF
>TRBJ2-7|TRBV2|-
CASKDAEPCEQYF
>TRBJ2-1|TRBV14|-
CASSHKQGLNEQFF
>TRBJ1-1|TRBV18|TRBD1
CATTEQGANTEAFF
>TRBJ2-1|TRBV7-2|-
CASTQVYNEQFF
>TRBJ2-3|TRBV29-1|TRBD2
CSGAAGGQSGTQYF
>TRBJ2-5|TRBV7-2|TRBD2
CASSPLAGVETQYF
>TRBJ2-7|TRBV20-1|TRBD1
CSARDRGSFFYEQYF
>TRBJ2-1|TRBV20-1|-
CSASKGRDEQFF
>TRBJ1-1|TRBV7-2|-
CASSLGPTGYEAFF
>TRBJ2-7|TRBV6-6|-
CASSYRSQGISYEQYF
>TRBJ1-1|TRBV20-1|-
CSARDPRKAFF
>TRBJ2-7|TRBV27|TRBD2
CATGGHSSYEHYF
>TRBJ1-2|TRBV29-1|TRBD1
CSVAGTGGEAFGYTF
>TRBJ2-6|TRBV4-2|-
CASSQDPLPQKGSSTGANVLTF
>TRBJ2-5|TRBV7-2|-
CASSPQVSGQTQYF
>TRBJ2-7|TRBV2|-
CASNRGTTGEQYF
>TRBJ2-1|TRBV7-9|TRBD1
CASSPARGQGVDEQFF
>TRBJ2-1|TRBV13|TRBD1
CASRMGQIHNEQFF
>TRBJ1-2|TRBV6-2/TRBV6-3|-
CASCSGLVSYTF
>TRBJ1-6|TRBV7-9|-
CASSLLVGNYNSPLHF
>TRBJ2-5|TRBV10-3|TRBD2
CAISGSGRAETQYF
>TRBJ1-4|TRBV7-2|-
CANSAARAGELFF
>TRBJ2-5|TRBV11-3|-
CASNWGGRIQETQYF
>TRBJ2-3|TRBV4-1|TRBD2
CASSQAPLAGAPRDTQYF
>TRBJ1-1|TRBV10-3|-
CAISDPPGSSDEAFF
>TRBJ2-3|TRBV7-2|TRBD1
CASSLGQGVTDTQYF
>TRBJ2-7|TRBV4-3|-
CASSPITGGYEQYF
>TRBJ2-4|TRBV3-1|-
CASSQVPSKNIQYF
>TRBJ1-2|TRBV4-2|TRBD1
CASSPGTGPSGYTF
>TRBJ2-3|TRBV6-5|-
CASSYGSGESTDTQYF
>TRBJ2-1|TRBV24-1|-
CATSDPGVGEQFF
>TRBJ2-7|TRBV12-3/TRBV12-4|-
CASRAGTLGSYEQYF
>TRBJ2-7|TRBV28|-
CASSSSAVRVPYEQYF
>TRBJ2-7|TRBV28|-
CASSLIYAEHSYEQYF
>TRBJ1-6|TRBV20-1|-
CSARGSAGWDSPLHF
>TRBJ1-2|TRBV7-9|TRBD1
CAIDDRESVDGYTF
>TRBJ1-2|TRBV9|TRBD1
CASSPRTGMNYGYTF
>-|TRBV12-3/TRBV12-4|TRBD2
CASSLRSGGVEQYF
>TRBJ2-3|TRBV5-1|TRBD2
CASSTLAGGTTDTQYF
>TRBJ2-5|TRBV7-2|-
CASSFSGTTGETQYF
>TRBJ2-5|TRBV4-1|TRBD1
CASSHRPAGQGQTQYF
>TRBJ2-7|TRBV4-3|-
CASSQHRTGGVEQYF